This TCR beta chain was identified in a study of shared clonotypes between healthy human individuals. Repertoires were generated with immunoSEQ multiplex PCR, while TCRdb's copy carries only in-frame clones and drops some. The sample yields around 320,000 clones, 87% seen once. The CDR3 totals 12 residues. CDR1 is MNHEY, CDR2 SMNVEV, per germline (reference sequence). V was clipped by 5 bases and J by 6 bases, with 8 bases between them. The TCR originated in a young man in good health. Sequencing used memory CD8+ T cells sorted from blood. Noted subset: CD45RO+ cells pooled with CCR7-negative TemRA cells. The chain recombines TRBV27 with TRBJ1-5; D is perhaps TRBD1 (5 bases). The CDR3 loop is CASSPQGQPQHF. CDR3 coding DNA: TGTGCCAGCAGTCCGCAGGGTCAGCCCCAGCATTTT.